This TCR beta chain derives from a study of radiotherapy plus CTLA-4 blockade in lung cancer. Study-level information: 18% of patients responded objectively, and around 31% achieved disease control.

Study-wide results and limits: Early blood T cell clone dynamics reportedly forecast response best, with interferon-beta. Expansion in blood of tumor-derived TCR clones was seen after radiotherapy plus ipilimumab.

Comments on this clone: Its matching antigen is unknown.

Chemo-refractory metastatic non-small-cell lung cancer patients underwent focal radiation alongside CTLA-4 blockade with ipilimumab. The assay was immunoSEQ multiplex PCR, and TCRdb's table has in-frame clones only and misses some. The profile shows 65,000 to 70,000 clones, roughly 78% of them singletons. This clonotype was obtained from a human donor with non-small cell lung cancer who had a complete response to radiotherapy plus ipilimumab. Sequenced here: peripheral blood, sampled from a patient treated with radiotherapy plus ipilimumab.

CDR3 amino acids: CASSPRGLVGNEQFF. The CDR3 nucleotides read TGTGCCAGCAGCCCGAGGGGGCTAGTCGGCAATGAGCAGTTCTTC. The chain links TRBV7-9 to TRBJ2-1; 7 bases are shared with TRBD1. The length of the CDR3 is 15 residues. Germline V lookup: CDR1 SEHNR, CDR2 FQNEAQ (reference sequence). V was clipped by 5 bases and J by 6 bases; unmatched bases: 10.